The rows below give T cell receptor beta chains drawn from one sample of a study of blood T cell repertoires in COVID-19. Some clones are missing from TCRdb's copy, which holds only in-frame ones; the method was immunoSEQ multiplex PCR. The sample has approximately 200,000 clones, 79% seen once. Specimen: peripheral blood. Every receptor here comes from a man aged 55 to 70 with active or convalescent COVID-19. CDR3s include the opening cysteine and the closing phenylalanine or tryptophan. The D gene is left open where the match is weak. The listing skips clone size in some rows; elsewhere it reads once, few, many or a size class.

length: 14; V: TRBV27; size: many; J: TRBJ2-3; D: NA; CDR3: CASTLAGSADTQYF; DNA: TGTGCCAGCACCTTGGCTGGTAGCGCGGATACGCAGTATTTT
length: 14; V: TRBV15; size: NA; J: TRBJ2-5; D: TRBD1; CDR3: CATSRGDSQETQYF; DNA: TGTGCCACCAGCAGAGGGGACAGCCAAGAGACCCAGTACTTC
length: 14; V: TRBV7-8; size: NA; J: TRBJ2-1; D: TRBD2; CDR3: CASSLVAGVNEQFF; DNA: TGTGCCAGCAGCTTAGTCGCGGGAGTCAATGAGCAGTTCTTC
length: 16; V: TRBV5-1; size: NA; J: TRBJ1-1; D: TRBD1; CDR3: CASSPTGGRFHTEAFF; DNA: TGCGCCAGCAGCCCGACAGGGGGCCGTTTCCACACTGAAGCTTTCTTT
length: 18; V: TRBV4-1; size: NA; J: TRBJ2-4; D: TRBD2; CDR3: CASSQEPSGLLAKNIQYF; DNA: TGCGCCAGCAGCCAAGAGCCTAGCGGGCTTTTAGCCAAAAACATTCAGTACTTC
length: 17; V: TRBV3-1/TRBV3-2; size: NA; J: TRBJ2-1; D: TRBD2; CDR3: CASSQAVLAGGRNEQFF; DNA: TGTGCCAGCAGCCAAGCCGTCCTAGCGGGAGGGCGGAATGAGCAGTTCTTC
length: 12; V: TRBV10-2; size: NA; J: TRBJ2-7; D: NA; CDR3: CASTTSLYEQYF; DNA: TGCGCCAGCACCACCTCACTCTACGAGCAGTACTTC
length: 14; V: TRBV15; size: NA; J: TRBJ2-7; D: NA; CDR3: CATSKQGPSYEQYF; DNA: TGTGCCACCAGCAAACAGGGCCCATCCTACGAGCAGTACTTC
length: 12; V: TRBV10-3; size: NA; J: TRBJ2-1; D: NA; CDR3: CAISESRGEQFF; DNA: TGTGCCATCAGTGAGTCGAGAGGGGAGCAGTTCTTC
length: 14; V: TRBV5-1; size: NA; J: TRBJ2-1; D: TRBD2; CDR3: CASMGLAGRDEQFF; DNA: TGCGCCAGCATGGGGCTAGCGGGAAGAGATGAGCAGTTCTTC
length: 18; V: TRBV5-6; size: NA; J: TRBJ1-4; D: NA; CDR3: CASSSLQGRGATNEKLFF; DNA: TGTGCCAGCAGCTCGCTACAGGGTAGGGGAGCAACTAATGAAAAACTGTTTTTT
length: 15; V: TRBV7-2; size: NA; J: TRBJ2-5; D: TRBD2; CDR3: CASSPSSGSSETQYF; DNA: TGTGCCAGCAGCCCCTCTAGCGGGAGTAGTGAGACCCAGTACTTC
length: 13; V: TRBV27; size: NA; J: TRBJ2-7; D: NA; CDR3: CASRKDGNYEQYF; DNA: TGTGCCAGCAGAAAGGACGGGAACTACGAGCAGTACTTC
length: 15; V: TRBV27; size: NA; J: TRBJ1-5; D: NA; CDR3: CASNLSGAVNQPQHF; DNA: TGTGCCAGCAACCTTTCTGGGGCGGTTAATCAGCCCCAGCATTTT
length: 15; V: TRBV27; size: NA; J: TRBJ2-5; D: TRBD1; CDR3: CASSLLGTGQETQYF; DNA: TGTGCCAGCAGTTTATTAGGGACAGGCCAAGAGACCCAGTACTTC
length: 14; V: TRBV6-4; size: few; J: TRBJ2-1; D: NA; CDR3: CASSARGLYNEQFF; DNA: TGTGCCAGCAGTGCGCGAGGGCTTTACAATGAGCAGTTCTTC
length: 18; V: TRBV5-4; size: NA; J: TRBJ2-1; D: TRBD2; CDR3: CASSSPGLALPSANEQFF; DNA: TGTGCCAGCAGTTCACCGGGACTAGCGTTGCCGAGTGCGAATGAGCAGTTCTTC
length: 14; V: TRBV18; size: few; J: TRBJ2-3; D: TRBD1; CDR3: CASSGTGGADTQYF; DNA: TGTGCCAGCTCGGGGACAGGGGGCGCAGATACGCAGTATTTT
length: 13; V: TRBV12-3/TRBV12-4; size: NA; J: TRBJ1-3; D: NA; CDR3: CASSLTEGNTIYF; DNA: TGTGCCAGCAGTTTGACAGAAGGAAACACCATATATTTT
length: 12; V: TRBV28; size: NA; J: TRBJ2-3; D: NA; CDR3: CASRIQGRGQYF; DNA: TGTGCCAGCAGGATACAGGGCCGCGGGCAGTATTTT
length: 15; V: TRBV19; size: NA; J: TRBJ1-2; D: NA; CDR3: CASSMGVGEGYGYTF; DNA: TGTGCCAGTAGTATGGGAGTCGGGGAGGGCTATGGCTACACCTTC
length: 12; V: TRBV6-5; size: NA; J: TRBJ2-5; D: NA; CDR3: CASSTSEETQYF; DNA: NA
length: 14; V: TRBV18; size: NA; J: TRBJ2-7; D: TRBD2; CDR3: CASSPGLAGFEQYF; DNA: TGTGCCAGCTCACCAGGACTAGCTGGATTCGAGCAGTACTTC
length: 16; V: TRBV9; size: once; J: TRBJ2-1; D: TRBD2; CDR3: CASSPRHKREYNEQFF; DNA: TGTGCCAGCAGCCCCCGCCACAAGCGGGAGTACAATGAGCAGTTCTTC
length: 12; V: TRBV18; size: NA; J: TRBJ2-1; D: NA; CDR3: CASSPRRLEQFF; DNA: TGTGCCAGCTCACCACGGAGACTTGAGCAGTTCTTC
length: 15; V: TRBV25-1; size: NA; J: TRBJ2-1; D: NA; CDR3: CASSAPTSGYNEQFF; DNA: TGTGCCAGCAGTGCACCGACTTCTGGATACAATGAGCAGTTCTTC
length: 14; V: TRBV4-1; size: NA; J: TRBJ2-6; D: NA; CDR3: CASSRQIWANVLTF; DNA: TGCGCCAGCAGTCGACAGATCTGGGCCAACGTCCTGACTTTC
length: 18; V: TRBV19; size: NA; J: TRBJ1-1; D: TRBD1; CDR3: CASSIDLGQATMNTEAFF; DNA: TGTGCCAGTAGTATTGATCTAGGACAGGCAACGATGAACACTGAAGCTTTCTTT
length: 14; V: TRBV11-1; size: NA; J: TRBJ2-7; D: NA; CDR3: CASSFGQGAGEQYF; DNA: TGTGCCAGCAGCTTCGGGCAGGGAGCGGGCGAGCAGTACTTC
length: 14; V: TRBV7-9; size: NA; J: TRBJ2-3; D: NA; CDR3: CASSSSGSTDTQYF; DNA: TGTGCCAGCAGCAGCAGCGGGAGCACAGATACGCAGTATTTT
length: 13; V: TRBV7-2; size: NA; J: TRBJ1-2; D: NA; CDR3: CASSFQGTDGYTF; DNA: TGTGCCAGCAGCTTCCAGGGAACTGATGGCTACACCTTC
length: 15; V: TRBV29-1; size: NA; J: TRBJ2-7; D: TRBD2; CDR3: CSDRGGLAGSYEQYF; DNA: TGCAGCGACCGGGGGGGACTAGCGGGGTCTTACGAGCAGTACTTC
length: 15; V: TRBV9; size: NA; J: TRBJ2-3; D: NA; CDR3: CASSVEGTVTDTQYF; DNA: TGTGCCAGCAGCGTAGAGGGGACTGTCACAGATACGCAGTATTTT
length: 17; V: TRBV9; size: NA; J: TRBJ1-2; D: NA; CDR3: CASSVGSRGGTVYGYTF; DNA: TGTGCCAGCAGCGTAGGAAGTAGGGGGGGTACGGTCTATGGCTACACCTTC
length: 14; V: TRBV10-3; size: NA; J: TRBJ2-1; D: TRBD2; CDR3: CAISEFTSGNEQFF; DNA: TGTGCCATCAGTGAGTTCACTAGCGGCAATGAGCAGTTCTTC
length: 16; V: TRBV6-5; size: NA; J: TRBJ1-4; D: NA; CDR3: CASSSSPGATNEKLFF; DNA: TGTGCCAGCAGTTCATCCCCAGGGGCAACTAATGAAAAACTGTTTTTT
length: 17; V: TRBV4-2; size: once; J: TRBJ2-3; D: NA; CDR3: CASSQEALAASTDTQYF; DNA: TGTGCCAGCAGCCAAGAGGCCCTAGCTGCTAGCACAGATACGCAGTATTTT
length: 13; V: TRBV6-5; size: NA; J: TRBJ2-3; D: TRBD2; CDR3: CASTPSGRDTQYF; DNA: TGTGCCAGCACCCCTAGCGGGAGGGATACGCAGTATTTT
length: 16; V: TRBV7-9; size: NA; J: TRBJ2-7; D: NA; CDR3: CASSLASGRISYEQYF; DNA: TGTGCCAGCAGCTTAGCTAGCGGACGGATCTCCTACGAGCAGTACTTC
length: 18; V: TRBV20-1; size: once; J: TRBJ1-5; D: TRBD1; CDR3: CSASVHGTGGYSNQPQHF; DNA: TGCAGTGCTAGTGTCCACGGGACAGGGGGTTATAGCAATCAGCCCCAGCATTTT
length: 14; V: TRBV24-1; size: NA; J: TRBJ2-1; D: TRBD2; CDR3: CATGMTSGVNEQFF; DNA: TGTGCCACCGGGATGACTAGCGGGGTCAATGAGCAGTTCTTC
length: 12; V: TRBV6-2/TRBV6-3; size: few; J: TRBJ2-7; D: NA; CDR3: CASSPAFSEQYF; DNA: TGTGCCAGCAGCCCGGCCTTCTCCGAGCAGTACTTC
length: 19; V: TRBV30; size: NA; J: TRBJ2-1; D: TRBD2; CDR3: CAWKGDPGLAGTSYNEQFF; DNA: TGTGCCTGGAAGGGGGACCCGGGACTAGCGGGAACTTCGTACAATGAGCAGTTCTTC
length: 16; V: TRBV5-1; size: NA; J: TRBJ2-1; D: TRBD2; CDR3: CASSLRLAGVKNEQFF; DNA: TGCGCCAGCAGCTTGCGCTTAGCGGGAGTAAAAAATGAGCAGTTCTTC
length: 14; V: TRBV6-5; size: NA; J: TRBJ2-7; D: TRBD1; CDR3: CASRGRDRGYEQYF; DNA: TGTGCCAGCAGGGGCCGGGACAGGGGCTACGAGCAGTACTTC
length: 15; V: TRBV5-1; size: NA; J: TRBJ2-7; D: TRBD2; CDR3: CASSSGLAGYYEQYF; DNA: TGCGCCAGCAGCTCCGGACTAGCGGGATACTACGAGCAGTACTTC
length: 15; V: TRBV27; size: few; J: TRBJ1-5; D: NA; CDR3: CASSLLGSSNQPQHF; DNA: TGTGCCAGCAGTTTACTGGGCAGCAGCAATCAGCCCCAGCATTTT
length: 14; V: TRBV7-2; size: NA; J: TRBJ2-7; D: TRBD1; CDR3: CASSRDRGVGEQYF; DNA: TGTGCCAGTTCCCGGGACAGGGGTGTGGGTGAGCAGTACTTC
length: 14; V: TRBV9; size: NA; J: TRBJ2-7; D: TRBD2; CDR3: CASSVGGTSDEQYF; DNA: TGTGCCAGCAGCGTAGGTGGGACTAGCGACGAGCAGTACTTC
length: 13; V: TRBV6-5; size: NA; J: TRBJ1-2; D: TRBD1; CDR3: CASRSGGGYGYTF; DNA: TGTGCCAGCAGGTCAGGGGGAGGCTATGGCTACACCTTC
length: 15; V: TRBV30; size: NA; J: TRBJ1-2; D: TRBD1; CDR3: CAWGFLGQGNYGYTF; DNA: TGTGCCTGGGGTTTCCTGGGACAGGGGAACTATGGCTACACCTTC
length: 14; V: TRBV5-8; size: NA; J: TRBJ1-1; D: TRBD1; CDR3: CASSSARGRTEAFF; DNA: TGTGCCAGCAGTTCCGCCAGGGGGCGAACTGAAGCTTTCTTT
length: 14; V: TRBV18; size: few; J: TRBJ1-2; D: NA; CDR3: CASSQEGGSPGYTF; DNA: TGTGCCAGCTCACAGGAGGGTGGTTCCCCTGGCTACACCTTC
length: 15; V: TRBV28; size: NA; J: TRBJ2-3; D: NA; CDR3: CASRAAGFQGDTQYF; DNA: TGTGCCAGCAGGGCAGCCGGGTTCCAAGGAGATACGCAGTATTTT
length: 13; V: TRBV28; size: few; J: TRBJ2-2; D: NA; CDR3: CASRTPGAGELFF; DNA: TGTGCCAGCAGAACTCCAGGGGCCGGGGAGCTGTTTTTT
length: 14; V: TRBV6-5; size: NA; J: TRBJ2-5; D: TRBD2; CDR3: CASSYQGSGETQYF; DNA: TGTGCCAGCAGTTACCAGGGTAGCGGGGAGACCCAGTACTTC
length: 15; V: TRBV7-9; size: once; J: TRBJ2-5; D: TRBD2; CDR3: CASSLRTSGQETQYF; DNA: TGTGCCAGCAGCTTAAGGACTAGCGGCCAAGAGACCCAGTACTTC
length: 14; V: TRBV11-2; size: few; J: TRBJ2-3; D: TRBD1; CDR3: CASSLDRAPDTQYF; DNA: TGTGCCAGCAGCTTGGACAGGGCCCCAGATACGCAGTATTTT
length: 13; V: TRBV5-1; size: NA; J: TRBJ1-1; D: NA; CDR3: CASSAGGASEAFF; DNA: TGCGCCAGCAGCGCGGGGGGCGCCTCTGAAGCTTTCTTT
length: 13; V: TRBV21-1; size: NA; J: TRBJ2-3; D: NA; CDR3: CASSKAGADTQYF; DNA: TGTGCCAGCAGCAAAGCAGGGGCAGATACGCAGTATTTT